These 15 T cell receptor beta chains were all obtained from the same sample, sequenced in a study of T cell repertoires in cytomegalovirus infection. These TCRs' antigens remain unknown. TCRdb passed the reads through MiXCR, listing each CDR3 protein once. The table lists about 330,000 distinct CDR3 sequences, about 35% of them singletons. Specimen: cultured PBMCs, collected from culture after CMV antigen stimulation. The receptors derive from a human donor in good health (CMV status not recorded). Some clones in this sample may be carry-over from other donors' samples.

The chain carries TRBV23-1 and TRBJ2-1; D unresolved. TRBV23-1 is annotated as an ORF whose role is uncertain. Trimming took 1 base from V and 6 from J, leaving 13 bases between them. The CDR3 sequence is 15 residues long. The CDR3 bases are TGCGCCAGCAGTCAATTTTATCGGATGCCCAATGAGCAGTTCTTC. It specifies CASSQFYRMPNEQFF.

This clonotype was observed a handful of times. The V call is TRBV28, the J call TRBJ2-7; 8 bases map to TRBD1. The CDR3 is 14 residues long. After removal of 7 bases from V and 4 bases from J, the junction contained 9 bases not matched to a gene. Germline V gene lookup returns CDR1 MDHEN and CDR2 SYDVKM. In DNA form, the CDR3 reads TGTGCCAGCACCTTAGGGACAGGCTTTTACGAGCAGTACTTC. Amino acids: CASTLGTGFYEQYF.

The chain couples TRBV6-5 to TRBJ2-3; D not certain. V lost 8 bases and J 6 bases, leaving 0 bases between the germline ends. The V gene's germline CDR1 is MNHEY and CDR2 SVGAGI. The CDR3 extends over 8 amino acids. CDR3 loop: CASDTQYF. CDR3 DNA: TGTGCCAGCGATACGCAGTATTTT.

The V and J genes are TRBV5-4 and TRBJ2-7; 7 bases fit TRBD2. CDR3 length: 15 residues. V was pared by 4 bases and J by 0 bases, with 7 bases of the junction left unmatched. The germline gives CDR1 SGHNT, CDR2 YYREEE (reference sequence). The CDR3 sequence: CASSVRDYLSYEQYF. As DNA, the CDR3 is TGTGCCAGCAGCGTCCGGGACTATCTCTCCTACGAGCAGTACTTC.

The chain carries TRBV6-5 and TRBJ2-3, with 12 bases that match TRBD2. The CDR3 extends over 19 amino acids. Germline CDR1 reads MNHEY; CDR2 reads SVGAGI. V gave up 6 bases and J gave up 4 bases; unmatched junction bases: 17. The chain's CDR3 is CASSDRLAGEGYYSDTQYF. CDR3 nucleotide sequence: TGTGCCAGCAGCGACAGACTAGCGGGAGAAGGGTATTATTCAGATACGCAGTATTTT.

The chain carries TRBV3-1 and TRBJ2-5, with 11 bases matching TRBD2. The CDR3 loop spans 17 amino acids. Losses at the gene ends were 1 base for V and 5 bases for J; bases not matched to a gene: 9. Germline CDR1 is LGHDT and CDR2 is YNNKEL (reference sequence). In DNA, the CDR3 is TGTGCCAGCAGCCAAGGGGGATCTAGCGGGGGGTCGGAGACCCAGTACTTC. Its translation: CASSQGGSSGGSETQYF.

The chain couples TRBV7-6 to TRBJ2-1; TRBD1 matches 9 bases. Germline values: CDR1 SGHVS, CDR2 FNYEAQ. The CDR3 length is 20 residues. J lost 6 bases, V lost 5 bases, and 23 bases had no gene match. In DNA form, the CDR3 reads TGTGCCAGCAGCCCTAATTTAAAACCTATACCGGGACAGGGAGTCAATGAGCAGTTCTTC. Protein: CASSPNLKPIPGQGVNEQFF. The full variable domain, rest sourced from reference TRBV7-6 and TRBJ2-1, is GAGVSQSPRYKVTKRGQDVALRCDPISGHVSLYWYRQALGQGPEFLTYFNYEAQQDKSGLPNDRFSAERPEGSISTLTIQRTEQRDSAMYRCASSPNLKPIPGQGVNEQFFGPGTRLTVL.

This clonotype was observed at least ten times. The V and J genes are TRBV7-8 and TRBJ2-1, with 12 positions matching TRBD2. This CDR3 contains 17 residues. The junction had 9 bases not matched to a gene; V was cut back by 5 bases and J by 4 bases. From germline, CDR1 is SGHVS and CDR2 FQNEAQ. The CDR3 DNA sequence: TGTGCCAGCAGCCCAGGGAAGGGACTAGCGGGTTACAATGAGCAGTTCTTC. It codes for CASSPGKGLAGYNEQFF.

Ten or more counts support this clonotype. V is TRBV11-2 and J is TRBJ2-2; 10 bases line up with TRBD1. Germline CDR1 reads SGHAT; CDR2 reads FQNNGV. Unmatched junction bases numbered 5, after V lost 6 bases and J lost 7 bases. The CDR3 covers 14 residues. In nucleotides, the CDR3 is TGTGCCAGCAGATGGGACAGGGGAGGCGGGGAGCTGTTTTTT. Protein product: CASRWDRGGGELFF.

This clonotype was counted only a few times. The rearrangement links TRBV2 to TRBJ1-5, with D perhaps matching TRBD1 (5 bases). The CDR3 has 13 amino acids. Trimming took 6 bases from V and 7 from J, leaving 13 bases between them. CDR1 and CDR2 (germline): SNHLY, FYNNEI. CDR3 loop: CASSSQQEQPQHF. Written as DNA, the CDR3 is TGTGCCAGCAGCTCCCAACAGGAACAGCCCCAGCATTTT.

The CDR3 region has the DNA TGTGCCAGCAGGGGAGACAGGGGGAACACTGAAGCTTTCTTT. Amino acids: CASRGDRGNTEAFF. The chain recombines TRBV7-6 with TRBJ1-1; TRBD1 matches at 8 bases. The CDR3 covers 14 residues. V dropped 6 bases and J dropped 1; count of bases not matched to a gene: 4. Germline CDR1 SGHVS, CDR2 FNYEAQ.

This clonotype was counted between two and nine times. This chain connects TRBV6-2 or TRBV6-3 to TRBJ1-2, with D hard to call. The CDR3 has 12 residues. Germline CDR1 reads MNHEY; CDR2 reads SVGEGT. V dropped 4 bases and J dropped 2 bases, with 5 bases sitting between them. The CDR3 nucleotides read TGTGCCAGCAGTTTCGGGAACTATGGCTACACCTTC. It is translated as CASSFGNYGYTF.

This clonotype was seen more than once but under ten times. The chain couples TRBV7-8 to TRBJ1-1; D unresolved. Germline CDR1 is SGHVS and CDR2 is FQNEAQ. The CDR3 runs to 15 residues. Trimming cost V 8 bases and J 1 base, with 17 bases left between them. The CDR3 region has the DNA TGTGCCAGCTCCCCGACGCGAGGGAGGAACACTGAAGCTTTCTTT. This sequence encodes CASSPTRGRNTEAFF.

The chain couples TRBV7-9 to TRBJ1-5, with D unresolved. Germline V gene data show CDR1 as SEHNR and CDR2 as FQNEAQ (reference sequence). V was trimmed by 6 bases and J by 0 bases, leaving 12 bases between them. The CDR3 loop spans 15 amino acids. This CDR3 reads CASRRSRHSNQPQHF. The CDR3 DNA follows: TGTGCCAGCAGGCGGAGCCGGCATAGCAATCAGCCCCAGCATTTT.

The CDR3 DNA reads as TGTGCCAGCAGCTTCACCGGGACTAGCGTCTACAATGAGCAGTTCTTC. Translation: CASSFTGTSVYNEQFF. V gene TRBV7-4 combines with J gene TRBJ2-1, with TRBD2 matching 10 bases. The CDR3 sequence is 16 residues long. CDR1 and CDR2 from the germline V gene are SGHVT and SQSDAQ. V lost 3 bases, J lost 3 bases, and 5 bases stayed unmatched.